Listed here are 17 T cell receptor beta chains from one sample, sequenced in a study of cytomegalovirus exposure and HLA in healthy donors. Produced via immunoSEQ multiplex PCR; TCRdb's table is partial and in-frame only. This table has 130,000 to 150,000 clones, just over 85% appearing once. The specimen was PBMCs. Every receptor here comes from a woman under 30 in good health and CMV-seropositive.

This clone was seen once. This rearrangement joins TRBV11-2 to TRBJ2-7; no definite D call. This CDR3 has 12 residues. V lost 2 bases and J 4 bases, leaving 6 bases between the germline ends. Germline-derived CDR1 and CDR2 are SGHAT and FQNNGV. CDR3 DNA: TGTGCCAGCAGCTTACTACCATACGAGCAGTACTTC. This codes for CASSLLPYEQYF.

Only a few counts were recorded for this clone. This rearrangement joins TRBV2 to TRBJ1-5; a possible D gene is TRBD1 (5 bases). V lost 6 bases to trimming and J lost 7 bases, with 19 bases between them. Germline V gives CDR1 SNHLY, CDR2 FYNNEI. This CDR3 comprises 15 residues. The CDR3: CASSLSVRAGQPQHF. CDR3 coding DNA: TGTGCCAGCAGCCTATCAGTTAGAGCAGGGCAGCCCCAGCATTTT. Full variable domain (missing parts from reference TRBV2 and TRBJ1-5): EPEVTQTPSHQVTQMGQEVILRCVPISNHLYFYWYRQILGQKVEFLVSFYNNEISEKSEIFDDQFSVERPDGSNFTLKIRSTKLEDSAMYFCASSLSVRAGQPQHFGDGTRLSIL.

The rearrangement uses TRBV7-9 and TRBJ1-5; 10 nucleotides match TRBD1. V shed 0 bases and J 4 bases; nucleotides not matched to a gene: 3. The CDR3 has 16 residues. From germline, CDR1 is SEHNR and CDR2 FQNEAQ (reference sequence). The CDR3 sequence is CASSLAWDRGNQPQHF. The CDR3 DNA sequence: TGTGCCAGCAGCTTAGCCTGGGACAGGGGTAATCAGCCCCAGCATTTT.

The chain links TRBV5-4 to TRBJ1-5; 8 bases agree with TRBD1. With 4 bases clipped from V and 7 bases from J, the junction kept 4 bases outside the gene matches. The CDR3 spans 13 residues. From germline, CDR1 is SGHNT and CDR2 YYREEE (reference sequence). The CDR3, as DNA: TGTGCCAGCAGCCAGGACAGGGTCCAGCCCCAGCATTTT. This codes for CASSQDRVQPQHF.

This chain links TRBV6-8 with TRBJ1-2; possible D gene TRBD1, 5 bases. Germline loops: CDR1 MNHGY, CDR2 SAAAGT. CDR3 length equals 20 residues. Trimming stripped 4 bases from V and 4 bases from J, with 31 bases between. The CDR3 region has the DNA TGTGCCAGCAGTTTCCTGCTACCGACACTACAGGTGGCCGCGCCCTATGGCTACACCTTC. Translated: CASSFLLPTLQVAAPYGYTF.

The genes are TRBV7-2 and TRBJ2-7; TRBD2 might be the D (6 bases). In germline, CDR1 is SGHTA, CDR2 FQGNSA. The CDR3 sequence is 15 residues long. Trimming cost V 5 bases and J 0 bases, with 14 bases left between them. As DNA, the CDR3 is TGTGCCAGCAGCGGTACTACGCGGGACTCCTACGAGCAGTACTTC. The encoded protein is CASSGTTRDSYEQYF.

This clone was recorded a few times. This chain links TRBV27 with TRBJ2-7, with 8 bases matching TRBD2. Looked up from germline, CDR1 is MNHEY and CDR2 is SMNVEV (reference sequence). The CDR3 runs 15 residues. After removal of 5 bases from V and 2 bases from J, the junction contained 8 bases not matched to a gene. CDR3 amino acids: CASSEIAGSPYEQYF. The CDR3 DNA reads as TGTGCCAGCAGTGAAATAGCGGGAAGCCCCTACGAGCAGTACTTC.

The CDR3 bases are TGTGCCAGCAGTGGCGCGCGAGACAGGTTGAGGGGTTACTACGAGCAGTACTTC. Amino acid sequence: CASSGARDRLRGYYEQYF. This rearrangement joins TRBV28 to TRBJ2-7, with TRBD1 as a possible D gene (6 bases). Germline values: CDR1 MDHEN, CDR2 SYDVKM. Trimming removed 5 bases at V and 3 bases at J, with 26 bases between. The CDR3 contains 18 residues.

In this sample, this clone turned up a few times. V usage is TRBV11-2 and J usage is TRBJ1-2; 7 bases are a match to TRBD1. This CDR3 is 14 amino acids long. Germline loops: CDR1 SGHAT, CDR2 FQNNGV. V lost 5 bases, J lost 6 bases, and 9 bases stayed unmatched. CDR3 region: CASSPGTDSNGYTF. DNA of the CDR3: TGTGCCAGCAGCCCCGGGACAGACAGTAATGGCTACACCTTC. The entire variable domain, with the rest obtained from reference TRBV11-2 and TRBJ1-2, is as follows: EAGVAQSPRYKIIEKRQSVAFWCNPISGHATLYWYQQILGQGPKLLIQFQNNGVVDDSQLPKDRFSAERLKGVDSTLKIQPAKLEDSAVYLCASSPGTDSNGYTFGSGTRLTVV.

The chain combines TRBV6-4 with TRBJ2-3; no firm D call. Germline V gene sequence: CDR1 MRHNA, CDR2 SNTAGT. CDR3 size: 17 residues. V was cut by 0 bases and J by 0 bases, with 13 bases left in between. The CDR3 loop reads CASSDSAEPTSTDTQYF. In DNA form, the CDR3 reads TGTGCCAGCAGTGACTCGGCGGAACCTACTAGCACAGATACGCAGTATTTT.

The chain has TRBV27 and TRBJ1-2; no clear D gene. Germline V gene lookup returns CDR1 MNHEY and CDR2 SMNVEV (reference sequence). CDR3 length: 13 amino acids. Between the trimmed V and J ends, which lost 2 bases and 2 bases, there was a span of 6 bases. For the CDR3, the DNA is TGTGCCAGCAGTTTACGGGAAAACTATGGCTACACCTTC. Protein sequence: CASSLRENYGYTF.

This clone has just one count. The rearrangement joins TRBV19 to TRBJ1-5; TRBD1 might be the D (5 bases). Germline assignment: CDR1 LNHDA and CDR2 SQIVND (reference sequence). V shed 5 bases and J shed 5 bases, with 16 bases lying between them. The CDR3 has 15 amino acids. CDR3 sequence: CASSLTHRGDQPQHF. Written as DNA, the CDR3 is TGTGCCAGTAGTCTCACTCACCGGGGGGATCAGCCCCAGCATTTT.

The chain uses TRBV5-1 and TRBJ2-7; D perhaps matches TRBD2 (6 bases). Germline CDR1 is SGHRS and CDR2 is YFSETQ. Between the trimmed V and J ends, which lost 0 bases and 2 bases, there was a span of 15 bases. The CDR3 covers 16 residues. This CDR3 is CASSLVGGALTYEQYF. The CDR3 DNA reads TGCGCCAGCAGCTTGGTAGGAGGGGCGCTGACCTACGAGCAGTACTTC.

The CDR3 region has the DNA TGCGCCAGCAGCTTGGACAGGGTTGGCTACGAGCAGTACTTC. This translates into CASSLDRVGYEQYF. V is TRBV5-1 and J is TRBJ2-7, with D possibly being TRBD1 (6 bases). Looked up from germline, CDR1 is SGHRS and CDR2 is YFSETQ. Trimming left V 0 bases short and J 3 bases short, with 10 bases between. The CDR3 totals 14 residues.

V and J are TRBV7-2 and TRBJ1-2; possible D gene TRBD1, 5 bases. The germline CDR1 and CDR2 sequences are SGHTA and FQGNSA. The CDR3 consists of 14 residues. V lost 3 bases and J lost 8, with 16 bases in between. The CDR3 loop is CASSFPGVVIGYTF. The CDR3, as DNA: TGTGCCAGCAGCTTCCCGGGGGTGGTTATAGGCTACACCTTC.

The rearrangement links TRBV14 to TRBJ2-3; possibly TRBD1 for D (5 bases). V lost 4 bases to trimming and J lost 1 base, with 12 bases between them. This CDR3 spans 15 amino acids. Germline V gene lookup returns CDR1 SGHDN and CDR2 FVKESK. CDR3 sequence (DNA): TGTGCCAGCAGCCCCGGCCAGGGCCGCACAGATACGCAGTATTTT. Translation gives CASSPGQGRTDTQYF.

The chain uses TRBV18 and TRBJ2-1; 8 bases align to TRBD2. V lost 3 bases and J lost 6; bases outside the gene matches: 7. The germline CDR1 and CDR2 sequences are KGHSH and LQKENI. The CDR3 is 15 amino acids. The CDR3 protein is CASSPPGLAGNEQFF. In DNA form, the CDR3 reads TGTGCCAGCTCACCGCCCGGACTAGCCGGCAATGAGCAGTTCTTC.